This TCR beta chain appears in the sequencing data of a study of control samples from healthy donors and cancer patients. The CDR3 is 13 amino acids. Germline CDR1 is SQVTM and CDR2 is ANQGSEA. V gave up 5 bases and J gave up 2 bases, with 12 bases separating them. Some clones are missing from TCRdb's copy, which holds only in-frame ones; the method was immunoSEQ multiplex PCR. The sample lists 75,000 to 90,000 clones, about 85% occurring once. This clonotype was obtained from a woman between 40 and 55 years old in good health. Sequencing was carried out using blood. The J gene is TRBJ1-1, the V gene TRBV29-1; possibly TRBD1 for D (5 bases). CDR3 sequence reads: CSVPTDSNTEAFF. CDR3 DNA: TGCAGCGTTCCCACTGACAGCAACACTGAAGCTTTCTTT.